What follows describes a single T cell receptor beta chain. The record originates from a study of T cell responses to AZD1222 COVID-19 vaccine. The CDR3 has 13 residues. Trimming removed 5 bases at V and 6 bases at J, with 12 bases between. Germline lookup yields CDR1 MNHEY and CDR2 SVGAGI. Produced via immunoSEQ multiplex PCR; TCRdb's table is partial and in-frame only. This sample has 180,000 or so clones, with about nine tenths found just once. The specimen comprised peripheral blood, sampled 28 days after the second AZD1222 dose. The TCR originated in an adult who received the AZD1222 COVID-19 vaccine. This chain uses TRBV6-5 with TRBJ2-3; tentatively, D is TRBD2 (5 bases). The CDR3: CASSTGRRDTQYF. CDR3 DNA: TGTGCCAGCAGTACCGGACGGAGGGATACGCAGTATTTT.